These 16 T cell receptor beta chains were sequenced from one sample in a study of T-cell reconstitution after alpha-beta-depleted transplantation in children. It was with unique molecular identifiers that the TCRbeta library was prepared. One entry per CDR3 protein results from TCRdb running MiXCR on the PCR reads. The sample carries roughly 400,000 distinct CDR3 sequences, 43% recorded once. The specimen was PBMCs, collected before TCRalphabeta/CD19-depleted stem cell transplant. The receptors were sampled from a girl between 2 and 10 years old with aplastic anemia, due to receive a stem cell transplant.

The chain couples TRBV7-2 to TRBJ2-5; TRBD2 aligns across 9 bases. CDR1 is SGHTA and CDR2 is FQGNSA in the germline V gene. The V gene end was trimmed by 1 base and the J gene end by 5 bases; junction bases not matched to a gene: 5. This CDR3 region has 15 residues. In nucleotides, the CDR3 is TGTGCCAGCAGCTTAGGTGGCAGCGGGGGGGAGACCCAGTACTTC. Residues: CASSLGGSGGETQYF.

The chain joins TRBV6-1 to TRBJ1-1, with unresolved D. Looked up from germline, CDR1 is MNHNS and CDR2 is SASEGT. The CDR3 contains 14 residues. V was shortened by 4 bases and J by 1 base, with 10 bases between the two germline ends. CDR3 sequence: CASSVQERNTEAFF. CDR3 DNA: TGTGCCAGCAGTGTTCAGGAAAGGAACACTGAAGCTTTCTTT.

This chain links TRBV7-2 with TRBJ2-3; 12 nucleotides agree with TRBD2. This CDR3 has 15 amino acids. V gave up 5 bases and J gave up 7 bases; unmatched junction bases: 7. The germline CDR1 and CDR2 sequences are SGHTA and FQGNSA. CDR3 sequence reads: CASSPRTSGEHTQYF. CDR3 nucleotide sequence: TGTGCCAGCAGCCCCCGGACTAGCGGGGAGCATACGCAGTATTTT. Using reference TRBV7-2 and TRBJ2-3 for the parts outside the CDR3, the full variable domain is GAGVSQSPSNKVTEKGKDVELRCDPISGHTALYWYRQSLGQGLEFLIYFQGNSAPDKSGLPSDRFSAERTGGSVSTLTIQRTQQEDSAVYLCASSPRTSGEHTQYFGPGTRLTVL.

The table lists this clonotype with many counts. The V gene is TRBV6-6, the J gene TRBJ2-7, with 7 bases aligning to TRBD1. Germline-derived CDR1 and CDR2 are MNHNY and SVGAGI (reference sequence). J was trimmed by 4 bases and V by 5 bases; bases with no gene match: 5. CDR3 length equals 13 residues. The CDR3 DNA reads as TGTGCCAGCAGTCAGGGACAGCCTTACGAGCAGTACTTC. This sequence encodes CASSQGQPYEQYF.

The rearrangement links TRBV4-2 to TRBJ2-1, with unresolved D. Germline assignment: CDR1 LGHNA and CDR2 YNFKEQ. The CDR3 has 17 residues. V dropped 3 bases and J dropped 0 bases, with 15 bases sitting between them. CDR3 nucleotide sequence: TGTGCCAGCAGCCAGGACGGACGGTCTTACTCCTACAATGAGCAGTTCTTC. It translates to CASSQDGRSYSYNEQFF.

This clonotype has only a few counts. The V call is TRBV5-5, the J call TRBJ2-7; D is ambiguous. Germline CDR1 SGHKS, CDR2 YYEKEE (reference sequence). Trimming pared 4 bases from V and 0 bases from J, leaving 14 bases between. This CDR3 region has 15 residues. The CDR3 protein is CASSPLSRYSYEQYF. The CDR3 DNA reads as TGTGCCAGCAGCCCGCTGTCCCGGTACTCCTACGAGCAGTACTTC.

The V and J genes are TRBV3-1 and TRBJ1-4, with D uncertain. From germline, CDR1 is LGHDT and CDR2 YNNKEL (reference sequence). There are 13 residues in the CDR3. Trimming stripped 0 bases from V and 8 bases from J, with 7 bases between. The CDR3 nucleotides read TGTGCCAGCAGCCAAGAACTCGAAGAAAAACTGTTTTTT. This codes for CASSQELEEKLFF.

The table lists this clonotype with many counts. The chain recombines TRBV5-1 with TRBJ2-5; 15 nucleotides match TRBD2. J was trimmed by 5 bases and V by 2 bases; bases with no gene match: 7. The CDR3 consists of 17 residues. In germline, CDR1 is SGHRS, CDR2 YFSETQ. The CDR3 loop is CASSLKGLAGGLETQYF. The CDR3, as DNA: TGCGCCAGCAGCTTAAAAGGACTAGCGGGAGGGCTGGAGACCCAGTACTTC.

V usage is TRBV28 and J usage is TRBJ2-2; maybe TRBD2 (6 bases). The V gene's germline CDR1 is MDHEN and CDR2 SYDVKM. With 3 bases removed from V and 1 base from J, the gap between germline ends came to 12 bases. This CDR3 region has 16 residues. The CDR3 nucleotides read TGTGCCAGCAGTTTCGGGGGTTTTTGGAACACCGGGGAGCTGTTTTTT. Its translation: CASSFGGFWNTGELFF.

The J gene is TRBJ2-7, the V gene TRBV20-1, with 8 bases matching TRBD1. Germline lookup yields CDR1 DFQATT and CDR2 SNEGSKA (reference sequence). This CDR3 comprises 18 residues. The trim removed 5 bases at V and 5 bases at J, leaving 23 bases unmatched. This CDR3 is CSALGILRGRESDNEQYF. CDR3 nucleotides: TGCAGTGCTCTAGGTATTCTCAGGGGGCGCGAATCAGATAACGAGCAGTACTTC.

The sample holds many counts of this clonotype. The rearrangement joins TRBV19 to TRBJ1-5; D unclear. Trimming left V 7 bases short and J 2 bases short, with 15 bases between. Per germline, CDR1 LNHDA and CDR2 SQIVND (reference sequence). The CDR3 consists of 15 residues. The CDR3 sequence: CASTPGYAGNQPQHF. The CDR3 DNA reads as TGTGCCAGTACCCCAGGATATGCGGGCAATCAGCCCCAGCATTTT.

This rearrangement joins TRBV20-1 to TRBJ2-7, with 9 bases identical to TRBD1. The V gene's germline CDR1 is DFQATT and CDR2 SNEGSKA (reference sequence). Losses at the gene ends were 0 bases for V and 4 bases for J; bases not matched to a gene: 10. There are 16 residues in the CDR3. CDR3 sequence reads: CSARELGTGRNYEQYF. The DNA of the CDR3 is TGCAGTGCTAGAGAACTCGGGACAGGGCGGAATTACGAGCAGTACTTC.

V gene TRBV29-1 combines with J gene TRBJ1-2, with D maybe TRBD1 (5 bases). Deletions cut 7 bases from V and 8 bases from J, with 20 bases between. The CDR3 runs 13 residues. Germline values: CDR1 SQVTM, CDR2 ANQGSEA. The CDR3 protein is CSAAGTFSYGYTF. The CDR3 DNA reads TGCAGCGCCGCCGGGACTTTTTCCTACGGCTACACCTTC.

This rearrangement joins TRBV6-1 to TRBJ2-1; 11 bases line up with TRBD2. V lost 6 bases to trimming and J lost 8 bases; unmatched junction nucleotides: 6. The CDR3 sequence is 14 residues long. Germline V lookup: CDR1 MNHNS, CDR2 SASEGT. CDR3 sequence: CASRLTSGGHEQFF. In DNA, the CDR3 is TGTGCCAGCAGACTCACTAGCGGGGGCCATGAGCAGTTCTTC.

The table lists this clonotype with a few counts. This chain joins TRBV7-2 and TRBJ1-6, with D possibly being TRBD1 (6 bases). V lost 1 base and J lost 7, with 11 bases in between. The CDR3 runs to 15 residues. CDR1 and CDR2 (germline): SGHTA, FQGNSA. The CDR3 region is CASSLVTGQNSPLHF. In DNA form, the CDR3 reads TGTGCCAGCAGCTTAGTTACAGGGCAAAATTCACCCCTCCACTTT.

Many counts were recorded for this clonotype. The chain joins TRBV12-3 or TRBV12-4 to TRBJ2-2; D not resolved. This CDR3 has 14 residues. Deletions cut 8 bases from V and 1 base from J, with 11 bases between. CDR3 nucleotides: TGTGCCAGCTCGAAGTGGGGGAACACCGGGGAGCTGTTTTTT. Its protein product is CASSKWGNTGELFF.